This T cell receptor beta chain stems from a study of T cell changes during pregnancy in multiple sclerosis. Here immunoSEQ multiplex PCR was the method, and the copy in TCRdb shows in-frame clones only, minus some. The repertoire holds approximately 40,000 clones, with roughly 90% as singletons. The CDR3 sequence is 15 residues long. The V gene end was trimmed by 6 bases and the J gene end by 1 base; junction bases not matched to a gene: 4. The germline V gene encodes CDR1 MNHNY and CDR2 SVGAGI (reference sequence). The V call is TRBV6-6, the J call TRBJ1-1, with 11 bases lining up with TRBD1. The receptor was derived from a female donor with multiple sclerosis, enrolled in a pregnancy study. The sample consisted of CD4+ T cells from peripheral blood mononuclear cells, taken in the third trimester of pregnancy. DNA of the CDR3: TGTGCCAGCAGCCGGACAGGGGGCGGGAACACTGAAGCTTTCTTT. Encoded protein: CASSRTGGGNTEAFF.